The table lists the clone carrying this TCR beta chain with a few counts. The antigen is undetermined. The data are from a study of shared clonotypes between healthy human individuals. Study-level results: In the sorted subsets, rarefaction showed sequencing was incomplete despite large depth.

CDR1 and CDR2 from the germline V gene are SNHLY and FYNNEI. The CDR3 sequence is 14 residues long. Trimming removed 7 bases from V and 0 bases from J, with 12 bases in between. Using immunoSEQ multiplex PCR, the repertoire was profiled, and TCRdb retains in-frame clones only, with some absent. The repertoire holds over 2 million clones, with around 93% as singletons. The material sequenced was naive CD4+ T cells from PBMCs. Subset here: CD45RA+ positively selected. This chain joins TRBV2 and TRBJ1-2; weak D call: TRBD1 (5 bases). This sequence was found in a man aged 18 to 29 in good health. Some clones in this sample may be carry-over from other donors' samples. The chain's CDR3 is CASTRQGPNYGYTF. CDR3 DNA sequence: TGTGCCAGCACAAGGCAGGGACCTAACTATGGCTACACCTTC.